The clone carrying this T cell receptor (beta chain) was counted many times. Its specificity is unknown. Sample-barcoded 5' priming and a J-beta primer mix drove a second PCR of about 6 to 12 cycles. Through a template-switch adaptor with 12 random nucleotides, each cDNA molecule received a tag. TCRdb passed the 5' RACE reads through MiXCR, listing each CDR3 protein once. The sample holds about 840,000 distinct CDR3 sequences, around 29% seen once. The sample originates from a study of blood T cells in healthy people across ages. General observations from the study: Fewer expanded clones and more diversity marked long-lived versus aged donors.

Peripheral blood from each donor was collected in a volume of approximately 10 milliliters. Total RNA was isolated from each sample in quantities of at least 5.5 micrograms. Trimming removed 2 bases at V and 0 bases at J, with 5 bases between. CDR3 length: 13 residues. Germline-derived CDR1 and CDR2 are SGDLS and YYNGEE. These data also featured in a second study, about T cells of mothers and their children.

The source is a woman in her forties in good health. The sequenced sample was blood. The rearrangement uses TRBV9 and TRBJ1-2; D uncertain. The CDR3 is CASSVGTNYGYTF. CDR3 nucleotides: TGTGCCAGCAGCGTGGGGACTAACTATGGCTACACCTTC.